This T cell receptor beta chain was captured in a study of blood T cell repertoires in COVID-19. About the research overall: Specimens from acute and convalescent COVID-19 originated in the United States, Italy and Spain. PBMCs, B-cell-depleted T cells, or T cells provided the cDNA or gDNA that made up the material.

In the source study's methods: The authors estimated nucleated cell counts from reference gene primer amplification. The protocol was immunoSEQ multiplex PCR, while the TCRdb copy is restricted to in-frame clones and leaves out a portion. V, J and clone size were drawn from that table, and D and trimming were deduced from the DNA. This repertoire shows fewer than 300,000 clones, about 88% found once; its top ten account for approximately 3.8%. The CDR3 is 13 residues long. J gave up 6 bases and V 6 bases, and 5 bases lay outside the gene matches. Germline-derived CDR1 and CDR2 are LGHDT and YNNKEL (reference sequence).

The TCR sequence derives from a man in his sixties who had recovered from COVID-19. The source material was peripheral blood. The chain has TRBV3-1 (or the pseudogene TRBV3-2) and TRBJ2-5; TRBD1 agrees at 9 bases. CDR3 region: CASRQDRGKTQYF. CDR3 nucleotide sequence: TGTGCCAGCAGACAGGACAGGGGAAAGACCCAGTACTTC.